This T cell receptor (beta chain) was retrieved from a study of T cell repertoires in cytomegalovirus infection. Overall study results and limits: What dominated the ex vivo response were HLA-C-restricted CMV-specific TCR beta clonotypes.

With regard to this clonotype: Its antigen is still unknown. Being one base from a much bigger clone, this may be a read error.

TCRdb fed the reads into MiXCR, producing one record per CDR3 protein. Among 350,000 to 450,000 distinct CDR3 sequences listed, roughly 20% were seen once. This TCR derives from a human donor in good health (CMV status not recorded). Some clones in this sample may be carry-over from other donors' samples. Sequencing input: PBMCs.

As DNA, the CDR3 is TGTGCCAGCGGGGGTAGCGGGAGTGGGGCGCAGTACTTC. It codes for CASGGSGSGAQYF. This rearrangement joins TRBV6-6 to TRBJ2-7, with 9 bases fitting TRBD2. Germline CDR1 MNHNY, CDR2 SVGAGI (reference sequence). The CDR3 is made up of 13 amino acids. With 8 bases clipped from V and 9 bases from J, the junction kept 11 bases outside the gene matches.